This T cell receptor (beta chain) stems from a study of CXCR3-negative and CXCR3-positive naive CD8 T cells. Study-level points and caveats: CD5 surface expression was similar among naive subsets, and TCR strength was estimated by inference from TRB CDR3 properties. Naive CXCR3-positive and CXCR3-negative cells shared similar TRBV-TRBJ usage, unlike memory cells. Relative to memory CD8+ cells, whose diversity was much lower, both naive subsets had comparably high diversity. A higher hydrophobicity marked the TRB CDR3s of CXCR3-positive naive cells versus CXCR3-negative naive cells.

The germline V gene has CDR1 SGHDT and CDR2 YYEEEE. The CDR3 covers 15 residues. A remark on this clonotype: The antigen is unknown.

In preparing the TRB cDNA libraries, 5' RACE with UMI labels was used. TCRdb reprocessed the 5' RACE reads and reports one entry per CDR3 protein, with no DNA. The table lists approximately 100,000 distinct CDR3 sequences. This TCR was recovered from a human donor in good health. Some clones in this sample may be carry-over from other donors' samples. Sequenced input: naive CXCR3+ CD8+ T cells from blood. Stated subset: CD45RO-CCR7+CD27+CD95- naive CD8+ T cells expressing CXCR3 (TNR3+). The V call is TRBV5-6, the J call TRBJ2-1. The chain's CDR3 is CASSPARAFYNEQFF.